This TCR beta chain stems from a study of blood T cell repertoires in COVID-19. About the research overall: The United States, Italy and Spain supplied acute and convalescent COVID-19 samples. From T cells, B-cell-depleted T cells, or PBMCs came the material, which was cDNA or gDNA.

Germline CDR1 is GTSNPN and CDR2 is SVGIG (reference sequence). Trimming shortened V by 0 bases and J by 0 bases, and 9 bases separated the two germline ends. The CDR3 spans 16 residues. This clone was found once. Original processing notes: Reference gene primer amplification gave nucleated cell count estimates. Assay used: immunoSEQ multiplex PCR; TCRdb lists only in-frame clones, some missing. V and J calls and clone size come straight from that table; D and trimming were deduced from the DNA. This repertoire shows 95,000 to 150,000 clones, 85% to 90% found once; its top ten account for 25% to 30%. The sequencing sample was made of peripheral blood. This sequence joins TRBV30 and TRBJ1-6; unclear D gene. The source of this sequence is a woman in her seventies with acute or convalescent COVID-19. In DNA form, the CDR3 reads TGTGCCTGGAGTGTTCGCCCCTACTCCTATAATTCACCCCTCCACTTT. Translation: CAWSVRPYSYNSPLHF.